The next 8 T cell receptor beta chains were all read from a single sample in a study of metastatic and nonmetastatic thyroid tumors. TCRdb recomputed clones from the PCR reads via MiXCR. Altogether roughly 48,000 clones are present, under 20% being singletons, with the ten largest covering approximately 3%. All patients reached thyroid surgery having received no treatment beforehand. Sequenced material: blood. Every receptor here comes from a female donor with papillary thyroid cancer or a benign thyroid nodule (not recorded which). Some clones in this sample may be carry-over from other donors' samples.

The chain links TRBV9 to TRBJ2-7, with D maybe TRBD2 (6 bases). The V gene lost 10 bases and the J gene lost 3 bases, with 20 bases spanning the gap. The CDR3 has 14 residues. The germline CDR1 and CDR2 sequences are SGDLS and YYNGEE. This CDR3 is CAGIRAGQSYEQYF. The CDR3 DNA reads TGTGCCGGCATCCGAGCGGGTCAAAGCTACGAGCAGTACTTC.

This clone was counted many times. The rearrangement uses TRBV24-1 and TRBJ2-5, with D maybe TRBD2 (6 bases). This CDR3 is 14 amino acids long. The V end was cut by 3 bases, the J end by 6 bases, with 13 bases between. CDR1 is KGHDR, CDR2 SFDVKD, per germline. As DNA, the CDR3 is TGTGCCACCAGTGATAGCGGGTCGGCTCAGACCCAGTACTTC. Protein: CATSDSGSAQTQYF.

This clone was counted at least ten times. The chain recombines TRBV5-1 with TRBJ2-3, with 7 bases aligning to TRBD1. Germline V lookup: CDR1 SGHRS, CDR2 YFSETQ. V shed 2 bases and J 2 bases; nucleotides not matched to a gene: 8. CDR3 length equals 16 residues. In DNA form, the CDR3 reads TGCGCCAGCAGCTTAAGCCCAGGGGGTGCCACAGATACGCAGTATTTT. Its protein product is CASSLSPGGATDTQYF. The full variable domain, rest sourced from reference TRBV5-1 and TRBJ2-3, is KAGVTQTPRYLIKTRGQQVTLSCSPISGHRSVSWYQQTPGQGLQFLFEYFSETQRNKGNFPGRFSGRQFSNSRSEMNVSTLELGDSALYLCASSLSPGGATDTQYFGPGTRLTVL.

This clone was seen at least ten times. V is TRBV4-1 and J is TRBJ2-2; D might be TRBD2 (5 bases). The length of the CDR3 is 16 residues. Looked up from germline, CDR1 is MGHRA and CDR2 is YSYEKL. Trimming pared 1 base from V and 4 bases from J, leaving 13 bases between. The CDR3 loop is CASSQGNRRGTGELFF. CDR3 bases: TGCGCCAGCAGCCAAGGAAATCGACGGGGCACCGGGGAGCTGTTTTTT.

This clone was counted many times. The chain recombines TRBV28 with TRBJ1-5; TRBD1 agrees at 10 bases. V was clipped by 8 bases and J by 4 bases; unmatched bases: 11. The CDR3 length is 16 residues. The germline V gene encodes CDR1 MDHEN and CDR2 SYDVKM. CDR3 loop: CASERRDRGRNQPQHF. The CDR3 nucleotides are TGTGCCAGCGAACGACGGGACAGGGGAAGAAATCAGCCCCAGCATTTT.

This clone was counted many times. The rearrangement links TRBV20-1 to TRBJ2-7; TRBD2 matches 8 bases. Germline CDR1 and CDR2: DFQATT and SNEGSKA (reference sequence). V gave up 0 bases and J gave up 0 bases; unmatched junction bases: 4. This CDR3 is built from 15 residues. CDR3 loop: CSARDDSGNSYEQYF. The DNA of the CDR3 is TGCAGTGCTAGAGATGATAGCGGGAACTCCTACGAGCAGTACTTC.

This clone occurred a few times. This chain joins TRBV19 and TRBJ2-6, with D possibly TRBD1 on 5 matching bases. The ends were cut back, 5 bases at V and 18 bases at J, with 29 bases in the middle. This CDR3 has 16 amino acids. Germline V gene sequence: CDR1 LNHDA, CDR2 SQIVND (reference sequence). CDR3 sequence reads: CASSARLSSGANVPTF. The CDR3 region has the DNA TGTGCCAGTAGTGCAAGACTGAGCTCTGGGGCCAACGTTCCGACTTTC.

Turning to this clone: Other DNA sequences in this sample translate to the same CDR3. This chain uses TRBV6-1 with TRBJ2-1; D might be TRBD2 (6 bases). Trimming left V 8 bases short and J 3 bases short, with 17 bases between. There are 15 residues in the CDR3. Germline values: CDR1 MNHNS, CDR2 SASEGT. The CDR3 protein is CASVVLAGGYNEQFF. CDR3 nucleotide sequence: TGTGCCAGCGTAGTACTAGCTGGTGGCTACAATGAGCAGTTCTTC.